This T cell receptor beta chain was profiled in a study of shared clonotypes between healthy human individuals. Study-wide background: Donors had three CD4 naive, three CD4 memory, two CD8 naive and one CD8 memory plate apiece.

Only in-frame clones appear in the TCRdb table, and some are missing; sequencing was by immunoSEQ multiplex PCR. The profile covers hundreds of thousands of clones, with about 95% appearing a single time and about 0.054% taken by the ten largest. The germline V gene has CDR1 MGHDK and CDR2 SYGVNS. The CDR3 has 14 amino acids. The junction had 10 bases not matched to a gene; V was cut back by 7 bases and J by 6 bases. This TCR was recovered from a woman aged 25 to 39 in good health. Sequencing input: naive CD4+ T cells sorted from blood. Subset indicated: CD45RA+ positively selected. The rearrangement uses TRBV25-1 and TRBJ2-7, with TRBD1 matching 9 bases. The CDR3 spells CASTPQGASGEQYF. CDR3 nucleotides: TGTGCCAGCACTCCACAGGGGGCGTCAGGCGAGCAGTACTTC.